The 21 T cell receptor beta chains below come from one sample, sequenced in a study of cytomegalovirus exposure and HLA in healthy donors. Vbeta (60) and Jbeta (13) primers were used in the PCR. Measured with immunoSEQ multiplex PCR; TCRdb has only the in-frame clones, and not every one. The repertoire shows 95,000 to 150,000 clones; the top ten hold less than 3.5%. The sequenced sample consisted of PBMCs. These TCRs come from a man in his thirties or forties in good health and CMV-seronegative.

The chain is built from TRBV10-3 and TRBJ2-3, with D tentatively TRBD1 (6 bases). This CDR3 has 13 residues. V shed 2 bases and J shed 6 bases, with 9 bases lying between them. Germline CDR1 reads ENHRY; CDR2 reads SYGVKD. CDR3 region: CAISERTVDTQYF. CDR3 bases: TGTGCCATCAGTGAGCGGACAGTCGATACGCAGTATTTT.

The chain uses TRBV19 and TRBJ2-7; D perhaps matches TRBD1 (6 bases). Trimming took off 3 bases at V and 7 bases at J, with 13 bases between the two ends. This CDR3 spans 13 amino acids. CDR1 and CDR2 from the germline V gene are LNHDA and SQIVND (reference sequence). The CDR3, as DNA: TGTGCCAGTAGTATTGGGGGCGGGTCGGAGCAGTACTTC. Encoded protein: CASSIGGGSEQYF.

This sequence joins TRBV28 and TRBJ2-7; 8 bases agree with TRBD1. The CDR3 consists of 17 residues. J gave up 0 bases and V 1 base, and 8 bases lay outside the gene matches. Germline CDR1 MDHEN, CDR2 SYDVKM. CDR3 loop: CASSLFLGQGISYEQYF. In DNA form, the CDR3 reads TGTGCCAGCAGTTTATTTCTCGGACAGGGAATCTCCTACGAGCAGTACTTC.

This chain joins TRBV7-9 and TRBJ2-3; 7 bases are shared with TRBD2. V trimming: 2 bases; J trimming: 0 bases; junction bases outside the gene matches: 8. The CDR3 loop spans 17 amino acids. The V gene's germline CDR1 is SEHNR and CDR2 FQNEAQ (reference sequence). The CDR3 DNA follows: TGTGCCAGCAGCTTAAGATTAGCGGGTCCTAGCACAGATACGCAGTATTTT. This translates into CASSLRLAGPSTDTQYF. The whole variable domain, remainder taken from reference TRBV7-9 and TRBJ2-3, is DTGVSQNPRHKITKRGQNVTFRCDPISEHNRLYWYRQTLGQGPEFLTYFQNEAQLEKSRLLSDRFSAERPKGSFSTLEIQRTEQGDSAMYLCASSLRLAGPSTDTQYFGPGTRLTVL.

Remarks on this clone: Other DNA sequences of this sample code for an identical CDR3. The V and J genes are TRBV5-1 and TRBJ2-7; TRBD1 matches at 9 bases. This CDR3 contains 15 residues. V trimming: 7 bases; J trimming: 6 bases; junction bases outside the gene matches: 14. CDR1 SGHRS and CDR2 YFSETQ come from the germline V gene. In DNA, the CDR3 is TGCGCCAGCCGACCTCCGGGACAGGGCTTGGGCGAGCAGTACTTC. Residues: CASRPPGQGLGEQYF.

The rearrangement uses TRBV30 and TRBJ2-6; TRBD1 aligns across 9 bases. Germline CDR1 is GTSNPN and CDR2 is SVGIG (reference sequence). This CDR3 has 19 residues. The V segment lost 5 bases and the J segment 1 base; nucleotides outside the gene matches: 15. As DNA, the CDR3 is TGTGCCTGGGGAACCCAAAGGGACAGGGCTTTTTCTGGGGCCAACGTCCTGACTTTC. It is translated as CAWGTQRDRAFSGANVLTF.

This rearrangement joins TRBV28 to TRBJ1-1, with 8 bases aligning to TRBD1. V lost 5 bases to trimming and J lost 4 bases; unmatched junction nucleotides: 15. The V gene's germline CDR1 is MDHEN and CDR2 SYDVKM. The CDR3 runs 17 residues. The CDR3 DNA is TGTGCCAGCAGTGCAGGGGGCGCGGGGTTTGGTATCACTGAAGCTTTCTTT. Translated, it gives CASSAGGAGFGITEAFF.

V is TRBV10-3 and J is TRBJ2-5; a possible D gene is TRBD2 (5 bases). The DNA matches TRBJ2-7 better at its end, which makes the J call doubtful. Per the germline V gene, CDR1 is ENHRY and CDR2 is SYGVKD. The length of the CDR3 is 13 residues. The CDR3 loop is CAISEPPGLEQYF. The CDR3 DNA sequence: TGTGCCATCAGTGAGCCCCCCGGACTCGAGCAGTACTTC.

The chain employs TRBV7-3 and TRBJ1-1; D gene uncertain. This CDR3 has 11 residues. The V gene lost 5 bases and the J gene lost 11 bases, with 12 bases spanning the gap. The germline gives CDR1 SGHTA, CDR2 FQGTGA. CDR3 DNA: TGTGCCAGCAGCGCGAGAGGAGCCGCTTTCTTT. This encodes CASSARGAAFF.

The chain carries TRBV28 and TRBJ1-1, with 7 bases lining up with TRBD1. Germline lookup yields CDR1 MDHEN and CDR2 SYDVKM. V trimming: 5 bases; J trimming: 1 base; junction bases outside the gene matches: 13. The CDR3 runs 17 residues. CDR3 residues: CASSPPPGGGTNTEAFF. In nucleotides, the CDR3 is TGTGCCAGCAGTCCGCCGCCTGGAGGGGGCACGAACACTGAAGCTTTCTTT.

The gene calls are TRBV5-6 and TRBJ2-7; possibly TRBD2 for D (5 bases). Trimming took 0 bases from V and 6 from J, leaving 13 bases between them. Germline loops: CDR1 SGHDT, CDR2 YYEEEE. There are 14 residues in the CDR3. CDR3 in DNA: TGTGCCAGCAGCTTGGGCACTAGTCGGTTCGAGCAGTACTTC. This gives the protein CASSLGTSRFEQYF.

The chain employs TRBV5-6 and TRBJ2-1, with 8 bases that match TRBD2. CDR1 is SGHDT, CDR2 YYEEEE, per germline. J was trimmed by 8 bases and V by 0 bases; bases with no gene match: 4. The CDR3 sequence is 14 residues long. The CDR3 region is CASSLVIAGHEQFF. The CDR3, as DNA: TGTGCCAGCAGCTTGGTAATAGCGGGACATGAGCAGTTCTTC.

This chain joins TRBV7-2 and TRBJ2-7; the D gene is possibly TRBD1 (6 bases). This CDR3 is 15 amino acids long. Trimming cost V 2 bases and J 2 bases, with 13 bases left between them. Germline V CDR1 and CDR2: SGHTA, FQGNSA. DNA of the CDR3: TGTGCCAGCAGCTTAAAACAGGGCTACCCCTACGAGCAGTACTTC. Its translation: CASSLKQGYPYEQYF.

The chain couples TRBV20-1 to TRBJ1-2, with unresolved D. Trimming shortened V by 6 bases and J by 3 bases, and 8 bases separated the two germline ends. Germline CDR1 is DFQATT and CDR2 is SNEGSKA (reference sequence). The CDR3 is made up of 11 amino acids. The CDR3 nucleotides read TGCAGTGCCCGAGAGGACTATGGCTACACCTTC. The encoded protein is CSAREDYGYTF.

The chain recombines TRBV6-5 with TRBJ2-3, with D uncertain. Germline values: CDR1 MNHEY, CDR2 SVGAGI. Trimming took 3 bases from V and 2 from J, leaving 3 bases between them. The CDR3 spans 12 residues. For the CDR3, the DNA is TGTGCCAGCAGTTATAACACAGATACGCAGTATTTT. Its translation is CASSYNTDTQYF.

V is TRBV27 and J is TRBJ1-2, with D uncertain. From germline, CDR1 is MNHEY and CDR2 SMNVEV (reference sequence). CDR3 size: 14 residues. V was cut by 6 bases and J by 5 bases, with 16 bases left in between. DNA of the CDR3: TGTGCCAGCAGACCCCCCAATGAGGTTTATGGCTACACCTTC. Its protein is CASRPPNEVYGYTF.

The CDR3 loop reads CASRHTGITEAFF. CDR3 nucleotide sequence: TGTGCCAGCAGACATACAGGGATCACTGAAGCTTTCTTT. The rearrangement uses TRBV6-5 and TRBJ1-1; D perhaps matches TRBD1 (6 bases). CDR1 MNHEY and CDR2 SVGAGI come from the germline V gene. CDR3 length: 13 amino acids. Trimming pared 6 bases from V and 4 bases from J, leaving 12 bases between.

The chain combines TRBV25-1 with TRBJ1-2, with 7 bases fitting TRBD1. Germline V gene data show CDR1 as MGHDK and CDR2 as SYGVNS. This CDR3 has 12 amino acids. With 9 bases clipped from V and 9 bases from J, the junction kept 10 bases outside the gene matches. The CDR3 region is CASRDSINSYTF. DNA for the CDR3: TGTGCCAGTCGGGACAGTATAAATAGCTACACCTTC.

This chain links TRBV4-2 with TRBJ1-1, with D unresolved. The CDR3 is 13 amino acids. The V gene's germline CDR1 is LGHNA and CDR2 YNFKEQ. V lost 1 base, J lost 5 bases, and 8 bases lay in between. The CDR3 loop reads CASSQGAGTEAFF. The CDR3, as DNA: TGTGCCAGCAGCCAAGGAGCCGGGACTGAAGCTTTCTTT.

The CDR3: CASSLGLAGYSYEQYF. The CDR3 region has the DNA TGTGCCAGCAGCCTTGGACTAGCGGGTTACTCCTACGAGCAGTACTTC. This chain connects TRBV5-4 to TRBJ2-7; 11 bases match TRBD2. J was trimmed by 0 bases and V by 4 bases; bases with no gene match: 6. The germline gives CDR1 SGHNT, CDR2 YYREEE (reference sequence). The CDR3 is 16 amino acids.

The gene calls are TRBV27 and TRBJ2-1; a possible D gene is TRBD1 (6 bases). The CDR3 is 14 residues long. Trimming cost V 6 bases and J 6 bases, with 15 bases left between them. Germline lookup yields CDR1 MNHEY and CDR2 SMNVEV (reference sequence). CDR3 loop: CASSIATGLNEQFF. Written as DNA, the CDR3 is TGTGCCAGCAGCATTGCCACAGGGCTCAATGAGCAGTTCTTC.